This T cell receptor (beta chain) originates from a study of shared clonotypes between healthy human individuals. Profiling relied on immunoSEQ multiplex PCR, and the TCRdb table lists in-frame clones only, not all of them. This repertoire shows a few hundred thousand clones, 60% to 80% found once; its top ten account for over 8.5%. The sample taken for sequencing was memory CD4+ T cells sorted from blood. Subset denoted: CD45RA-negative fraction. The receptor's source is a man under 40 in good health.

The CDR3 is CASSVAGIYNEQFF. The DNA of the CDR3 is TGTGCCAGTAGTGTAGCGGGTATCTACAATGAGCAGTTCTTC. The gene calls are TRBV19 and TRBJ2-1; 7 nucleotides line up with TRBD2. J lost 3 bases, V lost 5 bases, and 4 bases had no gene match. The CDR3 is 14 amino acids. From germline, CDR1 is LNHDA and CDR2 SQIVND (reference sequence). Full variable domain (outside the CDR3, taken from reference TRBV19 and TRBJ2-1): DGGITQSPKYLFRKEGQNVTLSCEQNLNHDAMYWYRQDPGQGLRLIYYSQIVNDFQKGDIAEGYSVSREKKESFPLTVTSAQKNPTAFYLCASSVAGIYNEQFFGPGTRLTVL.